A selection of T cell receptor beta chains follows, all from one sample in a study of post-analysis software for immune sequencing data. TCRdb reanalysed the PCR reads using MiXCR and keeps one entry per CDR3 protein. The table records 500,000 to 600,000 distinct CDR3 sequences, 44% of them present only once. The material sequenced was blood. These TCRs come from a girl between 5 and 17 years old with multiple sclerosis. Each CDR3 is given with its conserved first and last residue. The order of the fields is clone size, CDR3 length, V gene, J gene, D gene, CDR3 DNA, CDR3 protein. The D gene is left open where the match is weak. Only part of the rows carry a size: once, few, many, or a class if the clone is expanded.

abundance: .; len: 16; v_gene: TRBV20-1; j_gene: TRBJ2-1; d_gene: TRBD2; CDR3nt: TGCAGTGCTAGAGCCCCTACTAGCGGAAGTCGCAATGAGCAGTTCTTC; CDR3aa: CSARAPTSGSRNEQFF
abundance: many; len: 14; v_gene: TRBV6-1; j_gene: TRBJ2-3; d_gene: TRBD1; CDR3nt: TGTGCCAGCAGTGGGACAGGGGGCGCAGATACGCAGTATTTT; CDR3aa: CASSGTGGADTQYF
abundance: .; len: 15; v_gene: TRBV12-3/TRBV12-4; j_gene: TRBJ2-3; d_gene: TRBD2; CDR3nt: TGTGCCAGCACCCCGACTAGCGGGAAACTAGATACGCAGTATTTT; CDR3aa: CASTPTSGKLDTQYF
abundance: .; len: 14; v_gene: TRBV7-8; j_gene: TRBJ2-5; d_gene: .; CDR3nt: TGTGCCAGCTGGACAGTAAGCCTCCAAGAGACCCAGTACTTC; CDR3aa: CASWTVSLQETQYF
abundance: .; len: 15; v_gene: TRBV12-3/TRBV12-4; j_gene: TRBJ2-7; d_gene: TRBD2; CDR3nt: TGTGCCAGCAGATTACTAGCGGGAGGGCGGAGTGAGCAGTACTTC; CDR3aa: CASRLLAGGRSEQYF
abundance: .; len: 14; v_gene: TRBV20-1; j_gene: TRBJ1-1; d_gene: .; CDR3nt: TGCAGTGCTCCCCTTCGTAGGGGCGGTACTGAAGCTTTCTTT; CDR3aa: CSAPLRRGGTEAFF
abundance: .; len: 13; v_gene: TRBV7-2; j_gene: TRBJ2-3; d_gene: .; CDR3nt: TGTGCCAGCAGCTTAGCGTACACAGATACGCAGTATTTT; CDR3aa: CASSLAYTDTQYF
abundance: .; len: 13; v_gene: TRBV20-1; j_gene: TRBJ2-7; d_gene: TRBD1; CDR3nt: TGCAGTGCTACCCGGGACAGCTCCTACGAGCAGTACTTC; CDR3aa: CSATRDSSYEQYF
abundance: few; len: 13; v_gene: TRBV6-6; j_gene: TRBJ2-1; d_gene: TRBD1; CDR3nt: TGTGCCAGCAGTTACTCGACAGGGCCGGAGCAGTTCTTC; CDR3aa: CASSYSTGPEQFF
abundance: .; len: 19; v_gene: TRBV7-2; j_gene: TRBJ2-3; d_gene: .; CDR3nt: TGTGCCAGCAGTCCTAGCTGGTCGGGATTAGCGGACTATGAAGATACGCAGTATTTT; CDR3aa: CASSPSWSGLADYEDTQYF
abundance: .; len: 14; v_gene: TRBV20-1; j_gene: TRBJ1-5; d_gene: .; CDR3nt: TGCAGTGCTAGAGATTCGGACAGCAATCAGCCCCAGCATTTT; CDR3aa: CSARDSDSNQPQHF
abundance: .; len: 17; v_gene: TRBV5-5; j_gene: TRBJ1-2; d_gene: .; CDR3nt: TGTGCCAGCAGCTTTCGGGGCCTGATTCAACACCAGGGTGGCTACACCTTC; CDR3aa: CASSFRGLIQHQGGYTF
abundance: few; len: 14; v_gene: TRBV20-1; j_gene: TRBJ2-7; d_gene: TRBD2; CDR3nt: TGCAGTGCTAGAGACCCTAGCGGCCCCGGCGAGCAGTACTTC; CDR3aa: CSARDPSGPGEQYF
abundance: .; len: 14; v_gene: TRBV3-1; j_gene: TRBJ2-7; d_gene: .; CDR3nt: TGTGCCAGCAGCTCCACCGACGATTCATACGAGCAGTACTTC; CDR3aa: CASSSTDDSYEQYF
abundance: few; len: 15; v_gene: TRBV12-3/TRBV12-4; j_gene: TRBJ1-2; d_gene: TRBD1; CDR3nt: TGTGCCAGCAGTTTCATGCGAGGGGGCGCCTATGGCTACACCTTC; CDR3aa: CASSFMRGGAYGYTF
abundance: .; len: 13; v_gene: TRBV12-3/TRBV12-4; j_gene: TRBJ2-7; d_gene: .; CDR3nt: TGTGCCAGCAGGCGGCGGGAAGGCTACGAGCAGTACTTC; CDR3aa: CASRRREGYEQYF
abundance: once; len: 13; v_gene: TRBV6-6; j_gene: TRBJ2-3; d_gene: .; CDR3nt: TGTGCCAGCAGTTACTGGGCCACAGATACGCAGTATTTT; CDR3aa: CASSYWATDTQYF
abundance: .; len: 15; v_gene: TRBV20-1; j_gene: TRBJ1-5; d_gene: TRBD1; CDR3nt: TGCAGTGCTAGAGATCCGGACAGGGGCGATCAGCCCCAGCATTTT; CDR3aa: CSARDPDRGDQPQHF
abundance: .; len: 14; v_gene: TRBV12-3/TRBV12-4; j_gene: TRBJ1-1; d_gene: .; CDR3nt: TGTGCCAGCAGTCGCCGGGCAGTGAACACTGAAGCTTTCTTT; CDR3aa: CASSRRAVNTEAFF
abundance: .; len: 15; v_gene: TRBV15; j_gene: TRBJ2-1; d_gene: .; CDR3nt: TGTGCCACCAGCAGAAACAGGGAATGGGGCAATGAGCAGTTCTTC; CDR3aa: CATSRNREWGNEQFF
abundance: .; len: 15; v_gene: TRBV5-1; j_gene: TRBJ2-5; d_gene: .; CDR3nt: TGCGCCAGCAGCTTGGGACTACCGTACCAAGAGACCCAGTACTTC; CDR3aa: CASSLGLPYQETQYF
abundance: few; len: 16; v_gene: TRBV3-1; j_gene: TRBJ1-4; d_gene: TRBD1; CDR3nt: TGTGCCAGCAGGAGGACAGGGGGCTCAACTAATGAAAAACTGTTTTTT; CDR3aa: CASRRTGGSTNEKLFF
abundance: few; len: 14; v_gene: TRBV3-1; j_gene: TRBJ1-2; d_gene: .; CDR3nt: TGTGCCAGCACCCCTGCAGGGGTGATATGGGGCTACACCTTC; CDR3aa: CASTPAGVIWGYTF
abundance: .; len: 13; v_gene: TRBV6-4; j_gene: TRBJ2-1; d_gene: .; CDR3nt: TGTGCCAGCAGGGAGGACAGCTACAATGAGCAGTTCTTC; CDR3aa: CASREDSYNEQFF
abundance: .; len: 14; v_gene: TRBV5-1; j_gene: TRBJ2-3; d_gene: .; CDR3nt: TGCGCCAGCAGCTGGACACAGGAACCGGGTACGCAGTATTTT; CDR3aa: CASSWTQEPGTQYF
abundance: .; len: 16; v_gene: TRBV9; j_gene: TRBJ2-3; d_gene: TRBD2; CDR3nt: TGTGCCAGCAGCGTAGGTCCGGGACTAGGGACAGATACGCAGTATTTT; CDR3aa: CASSVGPGLGTDTQYF
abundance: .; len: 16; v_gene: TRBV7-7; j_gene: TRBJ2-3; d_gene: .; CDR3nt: TGTGCCAGCCCGAGGGGGAGCAAGGGGGGCACAGATACGCAGTATTTT; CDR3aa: CASPRGSKGGTDTQYF
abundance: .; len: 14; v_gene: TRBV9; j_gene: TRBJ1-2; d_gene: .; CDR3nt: TGTGCCAGCAGCGTAGAACAAGGGGACACTGGCTACACCTTC; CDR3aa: CASSVEQGDTGYTF
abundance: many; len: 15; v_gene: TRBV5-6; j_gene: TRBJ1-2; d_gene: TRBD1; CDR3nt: TGTGCCAGCAGCTGGGACAGGGAACTGAACTATGGCTACACCTTC; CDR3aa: CASSWDRELNYGYTF
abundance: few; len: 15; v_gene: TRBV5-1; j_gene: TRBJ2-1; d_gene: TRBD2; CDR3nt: TGCGCCAGCAGCTTGACTAGCGGGAGCCACAATGAGCAGTTCTTC; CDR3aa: CASSLTSGSHNEQFF
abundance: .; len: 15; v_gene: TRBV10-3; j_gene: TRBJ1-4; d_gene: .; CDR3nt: TGTGCCATCAGTGAGTCAGGCGGGGGACATGAAAAACGGTTTTTT; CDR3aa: CAISESGGGHEKRFF
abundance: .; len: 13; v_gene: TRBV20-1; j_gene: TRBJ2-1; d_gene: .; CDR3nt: TGCAGTGCGCCCAGGACTTTTTACGATAAGCAGTTCTTC; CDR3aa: CSAPRTFYDKQFF
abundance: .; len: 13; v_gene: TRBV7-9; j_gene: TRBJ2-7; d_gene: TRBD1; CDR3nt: TGTGCCAGCCACAGGGGCCCCGGGAACGAGCAGTACTTC; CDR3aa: CASHRGPGNEQYF
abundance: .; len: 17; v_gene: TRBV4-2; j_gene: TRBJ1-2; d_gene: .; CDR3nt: TGTGCCAGCAGCCAAGATAGGGGCCGCAGGGCTAACTATGGCTACACCTTC; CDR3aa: CASSQDRGRRANYGYTF
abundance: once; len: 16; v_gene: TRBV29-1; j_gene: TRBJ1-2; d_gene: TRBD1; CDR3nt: TGCAGCGTTGAACCGCCTTACAGGGGGCAGGGCTATGGCTACACCTTC; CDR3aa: CSVEPPYRGQGYGYTF
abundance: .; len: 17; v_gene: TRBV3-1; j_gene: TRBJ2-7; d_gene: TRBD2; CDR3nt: TGTGCCAGCAGCCCGAGACTAGCGGGAGGCATCCTCTACGAGCAGTACTTC; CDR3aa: CASSPRLAGGILYEQYF
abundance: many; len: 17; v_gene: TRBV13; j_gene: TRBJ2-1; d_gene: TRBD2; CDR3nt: TGTGCCAGCAGCTTAGTTGGGCTAGCGGGAGTGGAGCATGAGCAGTTCTTC; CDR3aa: CASSLVGLAGVEHEQFF
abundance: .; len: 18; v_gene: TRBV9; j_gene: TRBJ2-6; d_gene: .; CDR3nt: TGTGCCAGCAGCGTAGCCCAGGTCCTAACCTCTGGGGCCAACGTCCTGACTTTC; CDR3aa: CASSVAQVLTSGANVLTF
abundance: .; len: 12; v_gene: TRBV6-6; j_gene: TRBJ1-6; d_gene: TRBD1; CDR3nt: TGTGCCAGCACTGGACAGGATTCACCCCTCCACTTT; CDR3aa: CASTGQDSPLHF
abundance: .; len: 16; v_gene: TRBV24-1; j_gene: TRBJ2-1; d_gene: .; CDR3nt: TGTGCCACCAGTGGTGGCACTTTCGGGCACTACAATGAGCAGTTCTTC; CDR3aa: CATSGGTFGHYNEQFF
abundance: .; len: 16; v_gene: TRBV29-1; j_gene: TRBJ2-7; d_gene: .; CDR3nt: TGCAGCGTTGAGCGTCAAAGTTATCCCGGGGCCTACGAGCAGTACTTC; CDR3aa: CSVERQSYPGAYEQYF
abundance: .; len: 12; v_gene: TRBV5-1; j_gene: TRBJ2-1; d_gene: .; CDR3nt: TGCGCCAGCAGCTTTGCGGCAGGGGAGCAGTTCTTC; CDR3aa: CASSFAAGEQFF
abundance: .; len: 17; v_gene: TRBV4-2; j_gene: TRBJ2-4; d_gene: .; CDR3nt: TGTGCCAGCAGCCAGGGGATTCGGACCCTAGCCAAAAACATTCAGTACTTC; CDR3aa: CASSQGIRTLAKNIQYF
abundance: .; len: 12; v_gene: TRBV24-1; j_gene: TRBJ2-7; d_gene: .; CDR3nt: TGTGCCACCAGGGACAGCTACAATGAGCAGTACTTC; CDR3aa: CATRDSYNEQYF
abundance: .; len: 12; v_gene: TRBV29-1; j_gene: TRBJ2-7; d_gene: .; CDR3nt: TGCAGCGTTTCGGACGGTACCTACGAGCAGTACTTC; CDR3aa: CSVSDGTYEQYF
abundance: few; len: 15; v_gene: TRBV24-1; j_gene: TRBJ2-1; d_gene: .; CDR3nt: TGTGCCACCATGGGAGCGGAGAGCTCCTACAATGAGCAGTTCTTC; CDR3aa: CATMGAESSYNEQFF